This T cell receptor beta chain was recovered during a study of beta chain features in type 1 diabetes (dated by TCRdb to the late 2010s). About the investigation overall: Mean age, gender distribution, total cell number and subset yield were not different between patients and healthy donors. A total of roughly 100 million sorted cells were examined across all samples, and RNA yield correlated strongly with the number of cells per subset. In the study, recently diagnosed type 1 diabetes patients and matched healthy donors were compared on the TCRB repertoires of their sorted circulating CD4+ T cell subsets. Whereas all 30 or so donors provided naive and central memory subsets, regulatory and stem cell-like memory subsets were isolated from just 8 patients and about 8 healthy donors.

Each donor gave one peripheral blood draw, approximately 0.11 L on average, collected into heparinised tubes. A BD FACSAria II and a panel including CD45RO, CCR7, CD25, CD127, CD95 and CD27 were used to sort naive, central memory, regulatory and stem cell-like memory CD4+ T cells. A purity above 98% was achieved for all sorted populations. PBMCs were isolated immediately by Lymphoprep density gradient centrifugation and stained directly without culture. So that batch effects would be minimized, each experiment stained and sorted samples in pairs, pairing one healthy donor with one patient. From cysteine to phenylalanine, the CDR3 is 15 amino acids long. Of the read, only the CDR3 DNA is kept; its 45 bases are in frame from base 1. The junction carries 12 bases between V and J, which are trimmed by 0 bases and 6 bases respectively. The germline V gene (reference sequence) supplies CDR1 LNHNV and CDR2 YYDKDF.

The entire isolated RNA was reverse transcribed using the High Capacity cDNA Reverse Transcription Kit, and thus expressed TCRB transcripts were sequenced. Naive, central memory and regulatory T cell samples underwent deep immunoSEQ sequencing, averaging about 3.57 million total reads per sample. Sorted cells were lysed in RLT buffer, and RNA was extracted using DNase-treated RNeasy Micro or Mini kits according to cell number. Each cell subset was processed separately to prevent cross-contamination, with patient and healthy donor samples processed together. The immunoSEQ multiplex PCR was used to amplify TCRB sequences from cDNA, yielding 87-bp fragments that span the CDR3 region. The amplicons were sequenced using the Illumina HiSeq platform. On the authors' methods: PCR bias was computationally corrected using synthetic template baselines, reads within Hamming distance 2 were collapsed, and singletons that could not be merged were discarded. By aligning reads against IMGT, V, D and J genes, CDR3 length, and insertions or deletions at six rearrangement sites were assigned. Within each subset, clonotype counts were normalized to the number of sorted cells before true diversity and Gini coefficients were calculated with the tcR R package. The overlap coefficient, calculated on TCRB nucleotide sequences, was used to quantify repertoire sharing. As a proxy for the pre-selection repertoire, out-of-frame TCRB sequences from naive cells were analyzed. This is the immuneACCESS table as TCRdb keeps it, with only in-frame sequences that have V and J called. A part of the clones is gone; compared with another copy, unresolved V genes explain less than half, and the rest is unexplained. The V and J calls and clone size were taken over from that table, and D and trimming were inferred from the DNA. Recorded for this sample are roughly 250,000 clones; 55% to 70% of them occurred a single time. 0.053% of the sample rests with the top ten.

As regards this clone: No antigen is known for it. The record has no base qualities; no much larger clone is one base away.

The research as a whole found: In all four CD4+ subsets, TCRB CDR3 length was moderately but significantly shorter in type 1 diabetes patients. Because the HLA sub-analyses included only small numbers of individuals, any influence of HLA type on TCRB rearrangement was left unresolved. Because cDNA rather than genomic DNA was sequenced, highly expressing activated cells could have been over-represented, although no difference in activation and CD3 levels was found between groups. The naive, central memory and regulatory TCRB repertoires appeared to resemble one another more closely among patients than among healthy donors. At VDJ recombination sites, patients with type 1 diabetes made fewer insertions and deleted more nucleotides, a pattern implying thymic rearrangement abnormalities. Shorter templates might have been favored by PCR, but patient and control samples were amplified and corrected together, so both groups would have been affected equally by any skew.

The TCR sequence derives from a man aged 25 to 40 in good health. The chain links TRBV15 with TRBJ1-5; the D gene assignment is ambiguous. Sequences were obtained from naive CD4+ T cells from blood. The cell subset or site label for this specimen denotes: true naive CD4+ T cells. CDR3 reads: CATSREVVGSQPQHF. The nucleotide sequence reads as follows: TGTGCCACCAGCAGAGAGGTTGTTGGGTCTCAGCCCCAGCATTTT.